These T cell receptor beta chains were read from a single sample in a study of T cell responses to AZD1222 COVID-19 vaccine. Measured with immunoSEQ multiplex PCR; TCRdb has only the in-frame clones, and not every one. This sample has some 120,000 clones, with about 89% found just once. The sequences come from peripheral blood, collected on day 0 of AZD1222 vaccination. The receptor set was obtained from an adult in good health. Both conserved end residues are part of each CDR3. D genes are given only for firm matches.

d_call	j_call	cdr3_length	v_call	cdr3_aa	cdr3_nt
-	TRBJ2-1	16	TRBV4-2	CASSQGGQGTYNEQFF	TGTGCCAGCAGCCAAGGGGGGCAGGGGACCTACAATGAGCAGTTCTTC
TRBD2	TRBJ2-3	13	TRBV14	CASSLRTSLAQYF	TGTGCCAGCAGCCTACGGACTAGCTTGGCGCAGTATTTT
-	TRBJ2-1	13	TRBV29-1	CSVGGGQAYEQFF	TGCAGCGTTGGGGGGGGACAGGCGTATGAGCAGTTCTTC
-	TRBJ2-1	16	TRBV3-1/TRBV3-2	CASSLSGGLKNNEQFF	TGTGCCAGCAGCCTCTCCGGGGGCCTTAAAAACAATGAGCAGTTCTTC
-	TRBJ1-4	16	TRBV5-4	CASSLRTGLNNEKLFF	TGTGCCAGCAGCCTCCGGACTGGGCTTAATAATGAAAAACTGTTTTTT
TRBD2	TRBJ2-1	15	TRBV9	CASSVDLAGGREQFF	TGTGCCAGCAGCGTAGACCTAGCGGGGGGGCGTGAGCAGTTCTTC
-	TRBJ1-4	12	TRBV5-1	CASSSLNEKLFF	TGCGCCAGCAGCTCACTAAATGAAAAACTGTTTTTT
-	TRBJ1-5	13	TRBV19	CASSGGRDQPQHF	TGTGCCAGTAGTGGGGGGCGGGATCAGCCCCAGCATTTT
TRBD1	TRBJ2-7	18	TRBV5-1	CASSLARGTGGTSYEQYF	TGCGCCAGCAGCTTGGCAAGGGGGACAGGAGGGACCTCCTACGAGCAGTACTTC
TRBD2	TRBJ2-7	15	TRBV4-1	CASSQGLAVPYEQYF	TGCGCCAGCAGCCAAGGACTAGCGGTCCCCTACGAGCAGTACTTC
-	TRBJ2-3	16	TRBV9	CASSVAGDYPQNTQYF	TGTGCCAGCAGCGTAGCCGGCGACTATCCACAAAATACGCAGTATTTT
TRBD1	TRBJ1-1	13	TRBV11-2	CASSLSTGTESFF	TGTGCCAGCAGCTTATCGACCGGGACAGAATCTTTCTTT
TRBD2	TRBJ2-7	15	TRBV4-2	CASSQASGGRGEQYF	TGTGCCAGCAGCCAAGCCTCGGGGGGTCGGGGCGAGCAGTACTTC
-	TRBJ2-3	12	TRBV7-2	CASSGYTDTQYF	TGTGCCAGCAGCGGGTACACAGATACGCAGTATTTT
-	TRBJ1-2	15	TRBV9	CASSVAEGPLLGYTF	TGTGCCAGCAGCGTAGCGGAGGGTCCCCTATTGGGCTACACCTTC
-	TRBJ2-6	17	TRBV5-1	CASSLGSGTTGANVLTF	TGCGCCAGCAGCTTGGGATCCGGAACGACTGGGGCCAACGTCCTGACTTTC
-	TRBJ2-1	14	TRBV7-9	CASSLASALNEQFF	TGTGCCAGCAGCTTAGCTTCTGCTCTCAATGAGCAGTTCTTC